The rows below give T cell receptor beta chains drawn from one sample of a study of CD8 T cells in ankylosing spondylitis. TCRdb called the 5' RACE reads again in MiXCR, with one record for every CDR3 protein. The repertoire includes around 770,000 distinct CDR3 sequences, around 11% of them detected once, and 0.51% sits in the top ten. The material sequenced was blood, either unsorted or a sorted T cell fraction (not recorded which). The receptors stem from a male donor with ankylosing spondylitis. Both conserved end residues are part of each CDR3. Fields, in order: J gene, V gene, CDR3 protein.

TRBJ2-5 TRBV7-9 CASSFPTGTAEQETQYF
TRBJ2-3 TRBV7-2 CASSSGLAGITQYF
TRBJ1-1 TRBV10-3 CAISGTGGRDTEAFF
TRBJ2-1 TRBV7-2 CASSLPQYRLTGGVGYNEQFF
TRBJ2-3 TRBV5-1 CASSLLRVSTDTQYF
TRBJ2-5 TRBV20-1 CSARAASGEKTQYF
TRBJ2-3 TRBV7-8 CASSLAGGSSTDTQYF
TRBJ1-2 TRBV4-1 CASSQDLPGQGTYTF
TRBJ1-5 TRBV27 CASRRQGAGQPQHF
TRBJ1-2 TRBV7-3 CASSLFAEPNYGYTF
TRBJ2-5 TRBV27 CASRAGGQETQYF
TRBJ2-7 TRBV20-1 CSALTGDLYEQYF
TRBJ2-7 TRBV24-1 CATQGLRDEQYF
TRBJ1-2 TRBV7-2 CASSPTGVGGYTF
TRBJ2-5 TRBV6-1 CASSPRGYQETQYF
TRBJ1-1 TRBV5-1 CASRGQGASTEAFF
TRBJ1-4 TRBV6-1 CASSPLFAGGSEKLFF
TRBJ2-2 TRBV10-3 CAIREQGAGELFF
TRBJ2-3 TRBV11-2 CASSYPPRNTQYF
TRBJ2-7 TRBV28 CASSLVGTLRSYEQYF
TRBJ1-2 TRBV20-1 CSARDSTNYGYTF
TRBJ2-1 TRBV6-5 CASSYTSPGLAGEQFF
TRBJ2-3 TRBV29-1 CSVEVTDTQYF
TRBJ1-2 TRBV10-3 CAISEDRANYGYTF
TRBJ2-5 TRBV12-3/TRBV12-4 CASSTNRETQYF
TRBJ2-7 TRBV18 CASSPRLAGEYEQYF
TRBJ2-3 TRBV6-4 CASRSGGESTDTQYF
TRBJ2-5 TRBV19 CASSIEDGSQYF
TRBJ2-1 TRBV5-1 CASSLGGYGYNEQFF